The next 11 T cell receptor beta chains were all read from a single sample in a study of early T cells in non-severe SARS-CoV-2 infection. TCRdb analysed the 5' RACE reads with MiXCR anew, one entry per CDR3 protein. The table lists about 52,000 distinct CDR3 sequences, around 8% of them singletons. Sequenced sample: whole blood. All receptors come from an adult who was a healthcare worker with PCR-confirmed SARS-CoV-2 infection or an uninfected control (not recorded which).

The chain combines TRBV19 with TRBJ2-3, with D maybe TRBD2 (6 bases). With 3 bases removed from V and 8 bases from J, the gap between germline ends came to 15 bases. The CDR3 is 14 residues long. Germline CDR1 and CDR2: LNHDA and SQIVND (reference sequence). DNA for the CDR3: TGTGCCAGTAGTATCCGCTGGGACTCCCGTACGCAGTATTTT. Translating gives CASSIRWDSRTQYF. Full variable domain (missing parts from reference TRBV19 and TRBJ2-3): DGGITQSPKYLFRKEGQNVTLSCEQNLNHDAMYWYRQDPGQGLRLIYYSQIVNDFQKGDIAEGYSVSREKKESFPLTVTSAQKNPTAFYLCASSIRWDSRTQYFGPGTRLTVL.

The chain employs TRBV9 and TRBJ2-7; 10 bases fit TRBD1. The germline CDR1 and CDR2 sequences are SGDLS and YYNGEE. With 3 bases clipped from V and 3 bases from J, the junction kept 15 bases outside the gene matches. The CDR3 is made up of 18 amino acids. The CDR3 here is CASSGEGTGVAGFYEQYF. CDR3 bases: TGTGCCAGCAGCGGAGAAGGGACAGGGGTGGCCGGGTTCTACGAGCAGTACTTC.

This clonotype was detected many times. The chain couples TRBV10-2 to TRBJ2-1; 10 positions agree with TRBD2. Germline CDR1 is WSHSY and CDR2 is SAAADI. The CDR3 spans 13 residues. After removal of 4 bases from V and 6 bases from J, the junction contained 0 bases not matched to a gene. In DNA, the CDR3 is TGCGCCAGCAGTGGACTAGCGGGCAATGAGCAGTTCTTC. Its protein is CASSGLAGNEQFF.

This clonotype was picked up a small number of times. The chain combines TRBV7-2 with TRBJ1-2; D is unclear. V dropped 4 bases and J dropped 0 bases, with 12 bases sitting between them. CDR1 is SGHTA and CDR2 is FQGNSA in the germline V gene. The CDR3 is 15 residues long. CDR3: CASSSQEAANYGYTF. CDR3 coding DNA: TGTGCCAGCAGCTCCCAGGAAGCCGCTAACTATGGCTACACCTTC.

This clonotype was counted ten times or more. This chain joins TRBV28 and TRBJ1-1; no definite D call. Germline loops: CDR1 MDHEN, CDR2 SYDVKM. V gave up 5 bases and J gave up 1 base, with 2 bases separating them. The CDR3 spans 11 residues. As DNA, the CDR3 is TGTGCCAGCAGTGAGAACACTGAAGCTTTCTTT. Translated, it gives CASSENTEAFF.

J is TRBJ2-2 and V is TRBV5-6; the D gene is possibly TRBD2 (5 bases). From germline, CDR1 is SGHDT and CDR2 YYEEEE. V was pared by 3 bases and J by 3 bases, with 18 bases between. CDR3 length: 17 residues. CDR3 amino acids: CASSSYLGSDDTGELFF. Written as DNA, the CDR3 is TGTGCCAGCAGCTCCTACCTAGGGAGCGATGACACCGGGGAGCTGTTTTTT.

This clonotype was found a few times. The chain combines TRBV7-2 with TRBJ2-7; TRBD1 aligns across 8 bases. The J segment lost 2 bases and the V segment lost 8 bases, leaving 11 bases of the junction unmatched. This CDR3 has 15 residues. The V gene's germline CDR1 is SGHTA and CDR2 FQGNSA. CDR3 nucleotide sequence: TGTGCCAGCTCTGAGGACAGGGCGATTACCTACGAGCAGTACTTC. Amino acids: CASSEDRAITYEQYF.

This clonotype occurred a few times. This chain connects TRBV7-9 to TRBJ2-1; D perhaps matches TRBD2 (5 bases). V was clipped by 1 base and J by 3 bases, with 10 bases between them. This CDR3 comprises 15 residues. Germline values: CDR1 SEHNR, CDR2 FQNEAQ (reference sequence). CDR3 nucleotide sequence: TGTGCCAGCAGCTTAGGCCTAGCCGTCTACAATGAGCAGTTCTTC. This gives the protein CASSLGLAVYNEQFF.

The table lists this clonotype with many counts. The V and J genes are TRBV6-1 and TRBJ2-1; no definite D call. This CDR3 contains 15 residues. Between the trimmed V and J ends, which lost 0 bases and 4 bases, there was a span of 10 bases. Germline V gene data show CDR1 as MNHNS and CDR2 as SASEGT. CDR3 in amino acids: CASSEATGSYNEQFF. In DNA, the CDR3 is TGTGCCAGCAGTGAAGCAACCGGGTCGTACAATGAGCAGTTCTTC.

This clonotype was seen a few times. This sequence joins TRBV12-3 or TRBV12-4 and TRBJ2-7, with 9 bases aligning to TRBD1. The CDR3 has 15 residues. Trimming cost V 4 bases and J 2 bases; bases outside gene matches: 6. CDR3 sequence: CASSYQGQGTYEQYF. CDR3 bases: TGTGCCAGCAGTTATCAGGGACAGGGCACCTACGAGCAGTACTTC.

At least ten counts were recorded for this clonotype. V and J are TRBV19 and TRBJ2-1; unclear D gene. The V end lost 4 bases, the J end lost 7 bases, and 5 bases lay between the germline ends. The germline gives CDR1 LNHDA, CDR2 SQIVND (reference sequence). CDR3 size: 11 residues. CDR3 coding DNA: TGTGCCAGTAGTACTATAAATGAGCAGTTCTTC. Translation: CASSTINEQFF. Based on the CDR3 plus reference TRBV19 and TRBJ2-1, the full variable domain is DGGITQSPKYLFRKEGQNVTLSCEQNLNHDAMYWYRQDPGQGLRLIYYSQIVNDFQKGDIAEGYSVSREKKESFPLTVTSAQKNPTAFYLCASSTINEQFFGPGTRLTVL.